This TCR beta chain was obtained from a study of response to subunit inactivated influenza vaccine. Study-wide points: That few new T cells are recruited by each seasonal influenza vaccination was the authors' suggestion.

To note about this clonotype: Its antigen is unknown.

One entry per CDR3 protein, called by TCRdb with MiXCR from the RT-PCR reads. The data show 540,000 or so distinct CDR3 sequences, with 10% to 15% seen just once and roughly 13% held by the top ten. CDR1 LNHNV and CDR2 YYDKDF come from the germline V gene (reference sequence). The CDR3 has 15 residues. Trimming stripped 0 bases from V and 0 bases from J, with 5 bases between. Sample: PBMCs from blood, taken roughly 45 days after vaccination. This TCR was sampled from a man aged 45 to 65 who received an inactivated influenza vaccine. The chain uses TRBV15 and TRBJ1-4; no clear D. This CDR3 reads CATSREASTNEKLFF. Here the CDR3 DNA reads TGTGCCACCAGCAGAGAGGCCTCAACTAATGAAAAACTGTTTTTT.